This T cell receptor (beta chain) originates from a study of T-cell reconstitution after alpha-beta-depleted transplantation in children. Whole-study results and caveats: Reported findings indicate that, about two months after transplant, alpha-beta T cells came from several hundred expanded clones, which were derived from non-depleted graft cells. Diversity of TCRbeta at day 60 was high in some patients, arising from surviving recipient T cells and thymic progenitors.

For TCRbeta, the library was prepared with unique molecular identifiers. TCRdb redid the calling of the PCR reads with MiXCR, one entry per CDR3 protein. The sample yields 150,000 to 250,000 distinct CDR3 sequences, roughly 6.5% seen once. A remark on this clonotype: Its antigen is unidentified.

The J segment lost 2 bases and the V segment lost 3 bases, leaving 4 bases of the junction unmatched. Germline V gene data show CDR1 as MNHNS and CDR2 as SASEGT. The CDR3 contains 16 residues. This specimen consisted of PBMCs, obtained before TCRalphabeta/CD19-depleted stem cell transplant. V is TRBV6-1 and J is TRBJ2-4; 10 nucleotides agree with TRBD1. The sequence was collected from a girl less than two years old with combined immunodeficiency, due to receive a stem cell transplant. DNA for the CDR3: TGTGCCAGCAGTGAGACAGGGGGCTTTTCCAAAAACATTCAGTACTTC. Its translation is CASSETGGFSKNIQYF.